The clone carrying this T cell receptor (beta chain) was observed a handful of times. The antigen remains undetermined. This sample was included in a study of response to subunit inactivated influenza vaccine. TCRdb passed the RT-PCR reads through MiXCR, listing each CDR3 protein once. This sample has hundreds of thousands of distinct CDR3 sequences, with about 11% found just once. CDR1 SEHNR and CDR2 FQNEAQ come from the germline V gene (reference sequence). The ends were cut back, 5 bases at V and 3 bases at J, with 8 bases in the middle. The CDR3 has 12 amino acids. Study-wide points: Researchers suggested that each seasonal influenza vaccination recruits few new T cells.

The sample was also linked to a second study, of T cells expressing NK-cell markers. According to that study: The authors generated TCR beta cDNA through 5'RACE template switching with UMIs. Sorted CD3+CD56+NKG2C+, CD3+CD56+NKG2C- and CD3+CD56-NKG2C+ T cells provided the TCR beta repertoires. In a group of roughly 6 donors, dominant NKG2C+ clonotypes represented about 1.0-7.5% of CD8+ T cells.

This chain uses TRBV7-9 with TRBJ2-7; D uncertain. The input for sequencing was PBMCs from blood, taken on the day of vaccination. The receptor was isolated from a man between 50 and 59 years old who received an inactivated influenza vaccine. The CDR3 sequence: CASSPLHYEQYF. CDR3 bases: TGTGCCAGCAGCCCACTGCACTACGAGCAGTACTTC.